This is a list of T cell receptor beta chains from one sample in a study of type 1 regulatory T cells. No antigen is known for these receptors. TCRdb analysed the reads with MiXCR anew, one entry per CDR3 protein. The sample contains about 15,000 distinct CDR3 sequences, about 13% of which appear only once. The specimen was cultured T cells, either the whole culture or a sorted T cell fraction (not recorded which). These TCRs come from a human donor in good health. Both conserved end residues are part of each CDR3. Each record gives: V gene, D gene, clone size, J gene, CDR3 DNA, CDR3 protein. A D gene is named only where the DNA matches it firmly. A clone size is listed for some rows: how often the clone was seen (once, few, many), or a class if it is expanded.

v_call: TRBV2; d_call: NA; clone_size: many; j_call: TRBJ1-2; cdr3_nt: TGTGCCAGCAGTGAAGGCCGCAGGTTCATCTATGGCTACACCTTC; cdr3_aa: CASSEGRRFIYGYTF
v_call: TRBV29-1; d_call: TRBD2; clone_size: medium-sized; j_call: TRBJ2-7; cdr3_nt: TGCAGCGTTGGGACTAGCGGAGTATACGAGCAGTACTTC; cdr3_aa: CSVGTSGVYEQYF
v_call: TRBV18; d_call: TRBD1; clone_size: many; j_call: TRBJ2-7; cdr3_nt: TGTGCCAGCTCGCCAAGGACAGGGGACTACGAGCAGTACTTC; cdr3_aa: CASSPRTGDYEQYF
v_call: TRBV7-3; d_call: NA; clone_size: NA; j_call: TRBJ2-2; cdr3_nt: TGTGCCAGCAGCTTAAGGAACACCGGGGAGCTGTTTTTT; cdr3_aa: CASSLRNTGELFF
v_call: TRBV7-9; d_call: NA; clone_size: NA; j_call: TRBJ2-5; cdr3_nt: TGTGCCAGCAGCTCCTTCCAAGAGACCCAGTACTTC; cdr3_aa: CASSSFQETQYF
v_call: TRBV5-1; d_call: NA; clone_size: many; j_call: TRBJ2-7; cdr3_nt: TGCGCCAGCAGCTTGGAGACAGTTCAAATGCAGTACTTC; cdr3_aa: CASSLETVQMQYF
v_call: TRBV20-1; d_call: NA; clone_size: many; j_call: TRBJ2-1; cdr3_nt: TGCAGTGCGGGACTCCGCTCCTACAATGAGCAGTTCTTC; cdr3_aa: CSAGLRSYNEQFF
v_call: TRBV7-9; d_call: NA; clone_size: medium-sized; j_call: TRBJ1-1; cdr3_nt: TGTGCCAGCAGCCGCCAAATGAACACTGAAGCTTTCTTT; cdr3_aa: CASSRQMNTEAFF
v_call: TRBV6-2/TRBV6-3; d_call: TRBD2; clone_size: many; j_call: TRBJ2-7; cdr3_nt: TGTGCCAGCTCCCCCGGCGGGAGTAAGTCCTACGAGCAGTACTTC; cdr3_aa: CASSPGGSKSYEQYF
v_call: TRBV7-2; d_call: TRBD1; clone_size: many; j_call: TRBJ2-1; cdr3_nt: TGTGCCAGCAGCTGGGACAGGTCGAATGAGCAGTTCTTC; cdr3_aa: CASSWDRSNEQFF
v_call: TRBV20-1; d_call: NA; clone_size: NA; j_call: TRBJ2-1; cdr3_nt: TGCAGTGCTAGAGAAGAACTCTACAATGAGCAGTTCTTC; cdr3_aa: CSAREELYNEQFF
v_call: TRBV7-8; d_call: NA; clone_size: many; j_call: TRBJ1-5; cdr3_nt: TGTGCCAGCAGCTTAGACAGGGTGAGCCAGCCCCAGCATTTT; cdr3_aa: CASSLDRVSQPQHF
v_call: TRBV18; d_call: NA; clone_size: many; j_call: TRBJ2-5; cdr3_nt: TGTGCCAGCTCACCATCCGATAGCGGAGTACAAGAGACCCAGTACTTC; cdr3_aa: CASSPSDSGVQETQYF
v_call: TRBV7-9; d_call: NA; clone_size: many; j_call: TRBJ2-2; cdr3_nt: TGTGCCAGCAGCTTAAACGGGGCCACCGGGGAGCTGTTTTTT; cdr3_aa: CASSLNGATGELFF
v_call: TRBV11-3; d_call: NA; clone_size: many; j_call: TRBJ2-2; cdr3_nt: TGTGCCAGCAGCTTACGGATGTACGTCGGGGAGCTGTTTTTT; cdr3_aa: CASSLRMYVGELFF
v_call: TRBV7-9; d_call: NA; clone_size: many; j_call: TRBJ2-5; cdr3_nt: TGTGCCAGCAGCTTAGCCCCAGGAGAGACCCAGTACTTC; cdr3_aa: CASSLAPGETQYF
v_call: TRBV5-1; d_call: NA; clone_size: many; j_call: TRBJ2-1; cdr3_nt: TGCGCCAGCAGCTTGGCCGGGGACTCCTACAATGAGCAGTTCTTC; cdr3_aa: CASSLAGDSYNEQFF
v_call: TRBV20-1; d_call: NA; clone_size: many; j_call: TRBJ2-1; cdr3_nt: TGCAGTGCTACGGCGACCTACAATGAGCAGTTCTTC; cdr3_aa: CSATATYNEQFF
v_call: TRBV12-3/TRBV12-4; d_call: NA; clone_size: few; j_call: TRBJ2-2; cdr3_nt: TGTGCCTTAAACCGGAATGGCGGCACCGGGGAGCTGTTTTTT; cdr3_aa: CALNRNGGTGELFF
v_call: TRBV20-1; d_call: TRBD1; clone_size: NA; j_call: TRBJ1-5; cdr3_nt: TGCAGTGCTAGAGGGCAGGGGGCGATCAGTGACCAGCATTTT; cdr3_aa: CSARGQGAISDQHF
v_call: TRBV6-6; d_call: NA; clone_size: many; j_call: TRBJ2-1; cdr3_nt: TGTGCCAGCAGTTACGGGGCTAGAGGGAATGAGCAGTTCTTC; cdr3_aa: CASSYGARGNEQFF
v_call: TRBV7-9; d_call: NA; clone_size: few; j_call: TRBJ1-3; cdr3_nt: TGTGCCAGCAGCTTAGTTTCCAGCCAGGGAAACACCATATATTTT; cdr3_aa: CASSLVSSQGNTIYF
v_call: TRBV18; d_call: TRBD1; clone_size: many; j_call: TRBJ1-5; cdr3_nt: TGTGCCAGCTCTCGACAGGGATCGGAACAGCCCCAGCATTTT; cdr3_aa: CASSRQGSEQPQHF
v_call: TRBV18; d_call: NA; clone_size: many; j_call: TRBJ2-1; cdr3_nt: TGTGCCAGCTCACCATTTAACGCGGGAATCTCCTACAATGAGCAGTTCTTC; cdr3_aa: CASSPFNAGISYNEQFF
v_call: TRBV3-1; d_call: NA; clone_size: few; j_call: TRBJ2-7; cdr3_nt: TGTGCCAGCAGCCTCAGAGGACAAGTCTACGAGCAGTACTTC; cdr3_aa: CASSLRGQVYEQYF
v_call: TRBV11-2; d_call: TRBD2; clone_size: few; j_call: TRBJ2-1; cdr3_nt: TGTGCCAGCAGCTTAGATAGACTAGCGGGAGTTCGGGAGCAGTTCTTC; cdr3_aa: CASSLDRLAGVREQFF
v_call: TRBV3-1; d_call: NA; clone_size: medium-sized; j_call: TRBJ2-5; cdr3_nt: TGTGCCAGTACTAGGGCAGGGCTCGAAGAGACCCAGTACTTC; cdr3_aa: CASTRAGLEETQYF
v_call: TRBV5-6; d_call: NA; clone_size: many; j_call: TRBJ1-2; cdr3_nt: TGTGCCAGCAGCTTGGCCGGGAGAGGAGGTCGGACTAATGGCTACACCTTC; cdr3_aa: CASSLAGRGGRTNGYTF
v_call: TRBV5-1; d_call: NA; clone_size: NA; j_call: TRBJ2-2; cdr3_nt: TGCGCCAGCCGGGGTTTACCGAACACCGGGGAGCTGTTTTTT; cdr3_aa: CASRGLPNTGELFF
v_call: TRBV28; d_call: NA; clone_size: many; j_call: TRBJ1-5; cdr3_nt: TGTGCCAGCAGTGAACAGGGAAGGCCCCAGCATTTT; cdr3_aa: CASSEQGRPQHF
v_call: TRBV5-1; d_call: TRBD2; clone_size: many; j_call: TRBJ2-7; cdr3_nt: TGCGCCAGCAGCTTTTTTATCCGTCCTAGCGGGTCCCCCCAGGCCCCCTACGAGCAGTACTTC; cdr3_aa: CASSFFIRPSGSPQAPYEQYF
v_call: TRBV24-1; d_call: TRBD1; clone_size: medium-sized; j_call: TRBJ2-7; cdr3_nt: TGTGCCACCAGTGATCCCGGGACAGGGCTTAACGAGCAGTACTTC; cdr3_aa: CATSDPGTGLNEQYF
v_call: TRBV9; d_call: NA; clone_size: few; j_call: TRBJ2-4; cdr3_nt: TGTGCCAGCAGCGTGGGTAATACCAAAAACATTCAGTACTTC; cdr3_aa: CASSVGNTKNIQYF
v_call: TRBV20-1; d_call: TRBD2; clone_size: few; j_call: TRBJ2-7; cdr3_nt: TGCAGTGCTACTGCGGGAGGGTGGGAGCAGTACTTC; cdr3_aa: CSATAGGWEQYF
v_call: TRBV27; d_call: TRBD2; clone_size: many; j_call: TRBJ2-3; cdr3_nt: TGTGCTACCAACCCCGCGGGAGTTTCAGATACGCAGTATTTT; cdr3_aa: CATNPAGVSDTQYF
v_call: TRBV3-1; d_call: TRBD1; clone_size: medium-sized; j_call: TRBJ2-7; cdr3_nt: TGTGCCAGCAGCCTGCCGGGACAGGGGTTCTACGAGCAGTACTTC; cdr3_aa: CASSLPGQGFYEQYF
v_call: TRBV29-1; d_call: TRBD1; clone_size: many; j_call: TRBJ2-5; cdr3_nt: TGCAGCGTGGGGACAGTCCAAGAGACCCAGTACTTC; cdr3_aa: CSVGTVQETQYF
v_call: TRBV6-5; d_call: NA; clone_size: NA; j_call: TRBJ1-3; cdr3_nt: TGTGCCAGCAGCCGGGATTACTCGGAAGGAAACACCATATATTTT; cdr3_aa: CASSRDYSEGNTIYF
v_call: TRBV7-9; d_call: NA; clone_size: many; j_call: TRBJ1-5; cdr3_nt: TGTGCCAGCAGCTTAACAGGAGCGGGGAAGCCCCAGCATTTT; cdr3_aa: CASSLTGAGKPQHF
v_call: TRBV28; d_call: NA; clone_size: many; j_call: TRBJ2-5; cdr3_nt: TGTGCCAGCAGTTTATGGGGGACGCAGCCAGGGACCCAGTACTTC; cdr3_aa: CASSLWGTQPGTQYF
v_call: TRBV19; d_call: TRBD2; clone_size: many; j_call: TRBJ2-3; cdr3_nt: TGTGCCAGTAGACTACTAGCGGGAGGAGGACAGTATTTT; cdr3_aa: CASRLLAGGGQYF
v_call: TRBV5-1; d_call: TRBD1; clone_size: many; j_call: TRBJ2-1; cdr3_nt: TGCGCCAGCAGCTTTACAGGGGGCAATGAGCAGTTCTTC; cdr3_aa: CASSFTGGNEQFF
v_call: TRBV7-2; d_call: TRBD2; clone_size: many; j_call: TRBJ2-1; cdr3_nt: TGTGCCAGCAGCTTAGGTCTGGCGGGAGCTCGCAATGAGCAGTTCTTC; cdr3_aa: CASSLGLAGARNEQFF
v_call: TRBV24-1; d_call: NA; clone_size: medium-sized; j_call: TRBJ2-3; cdr3_nt: TGTGCCACCAGTGATACCGGGACTGTCACAGATACGCAGTATTTT; cdr3_aa: CATSDTGTVTDTQYF
v_call: TRBV3-1; d_call: TRBD1; clone_size: many; j_call: TRBJ1-5; cdr3_nt: TGTGCCAGCAGCCCCAACAGGGGGCTTGGTCAGCCCCAGCATTTT; cdr3_aa: CASSPNRGLGQPQHF
v_call: TRBV5-1; d_call: TRBD2; clone_size: NA; j_call: TRBJ2-1; cdr3_nt: TGCGCCAGCAGCCCGTTAGCGGGCCCGCGGAATGAGCAGTTCTTC; cdr3_aa: CASSPLAGPRNEQFF
v_call: TRBV7-6; d_call: NA; clone_size: few; j_call: TRBJ2-5; cdr3_nt: TGTGCCAGCAGCTTATTAGGCGGGGAGACCCAGTACTTC; cdr3_aa: CASSLLGGETQYF
v_call: TRBV18; d_call: TRBD1; clone_size: many; j_call: TRBJ1-6; cdr3_nt: TGTGCCAGCTCGCCGACAGGGGGGGATTCACCCCTCCACTTT; cdr3_aa: CASSPTGGDSPLHF
v_call: TRBV20-1; d_call: TRBD2; clone_size: many; j_call: TRBJ2-7; cdr3_nt: TGCAGTGCTCCCCAATCCGGGACTAGCGGTTACGAGCAGTACTTC; cdr3_aa: CSAPQSGTSGYEQYF
v_call: TRBV27; d_call: NA; clone_size: medium-sized; j_call: TRBJ1-5; cdr3_nt: TGTGCCAGCAGTTTGACAGGTTCGTCTCAGCCCCAGCATTTT; cdr3_aa: CASSLTGSSQPQHF
v_call: TRBV28; d_call: NA; clone_size: many; j_call: TRBJ2-5; cdr3_nt: TGTGCCAGCAGTCCTCCAGCGACAGCGACCCAGTACTTC; cdr3_aa: CASSPPATATQYF
v_call: TRBV7-6; d_call: TRBD2; clone_size: few; j_call: TRBJ2-5; cdr3_nt: TGTGCCAGCAGCCGAACAGGACTAGCGTACCAAGAGACCCAGTACTTC; cdr3_aa: CASSRTGLAYQETQYF
v_call: TRBV20-1; d_call: NA; clone_size: many; j_call: TRBJ2-5; cdr3_nt: TGCAGTGCTCAATCCGGACAGCAAGAGACCCAGTACTTC; cdr3_aa: CSAQSGQQETQYF
v_call: TRBV24-1; d_call: NA; clone_size: few; j_call: TRBJ2-3; cdr3_nt: TGTGCCACCAGTGGAGGGACTAGCACAGATACGCAGTATTTT; cdr3_aa: CATSGGTSTDTQYF
v_call: TRBV2; d_call: NA; clone_size: medium-sized; j_call: TRBJ1-1; cdr3_nt: TGTGCCAGCAGTGACACGGGTACGGTTAACACTGAAGCTTTCTTT; cdr3_aa: CASSDTGTVNTEAFF